This T cell receptor (beta chain) was sequenced during a study of patients and donors after allogeneic stem cell transplantation (dated by TCRdb to about 2020). Remarks on this clonotype: Its antigen has not been determined. Per-nucleotide qualities are absent, and no much larger clonotype sits a single base away.

Including cysteine and phenylalanine, the CDR3 has 14 amino acids. Of all the DNA, just the CDR3 is kept, 42 bases in frame from base 1. V was cut back by 2 bases and J by 0 bases, leaving a gap of 7 bases between them. Taken from the germline V gene, the CDR1 and CDR2 loops are MDHEN and SYDVKM. Library preparation used RT-PCR. Sequencing was carried out with a NextSeq 550. Clones were called with MiXCR by TCRdb after fastp trimmed the public reads at Q25, and only in-frame beta chains were retained. Records with the same CDR3 protein are collapsed into one entry carrying the most frequent genes and DNA. The sample table shows approximately 160,000 distinct CDR3 sequences, and around 28% are seen once. The ten largest clones take up around 3% of the sample.

This TCR derives from a human donor who was either an allogeneic HSCT recipient or a stem cell or donor lymphocyte infusion donor (not recorded which). It is not recorded whose cells these are; they may come from a transplant donor. The chain uses TRBV28 and TRBJ1-1; the D gene remains uncertain. The sequenced sample consisted of blood, either unsorted or a sorted T cell fraction (not recorded which). The CDR3 reads as follows: CASSLRGLNTEAFF. In nucleotide form, the sequence is TGTGCCAGCAGTTTAAGAGGGTTGAACACTGAAGCTTTCTTT. With all but the CDR3 taken from the reference TRBV28 and TRBJ1-1 genes, the full variable domain is: DVKVTQSSRYLVKRTGEKVFLECVQDMDHENMFWYRQDPGLGLRLIYFSYDVKMKEKGDIPEGYSVSREKKERFSLILESASTNQTSMYLCASSLRGLNTEAFFGQGTRLTVV.